These 16 T cell receptor beta chains were sequenced from one sample in a study of T cells in Graves' hyperthyroidism and ophthalmopathy. RNA transcripts provided the source from which TCR beta CDR3 regions were amplified. When the TCR CDR3 underwent first-round RT-PCR, the HTBI primer set was used. Each CDR3 protein is one row after TCRdb ran MiXCR on the multiplex PCR reads. This sample has about 270,000 distinct CDR3 sequences; roughly 15% occur once, and the top ten carry 30%. The sample consisted of blood. The receptors come from a woman aged 50 to 60 with Graves' hyperthyroidism that later progressed to Graves' ophthalmopathy.

For this clonotype: This may be a read error, as it is one base from a much larger clone. The rearrangement uses TRBV6-2 or TRBV6-3 and TRBJ2-3; tentative D call: TRBD2 (6 bases). There are 14 residues in the CDR3. The germline gives CDR1 MNHEY, CDR2 SVGEGT. The germline V and J ends were trimmed by 3 bases and 1 base, with 8 bases remaining between them. CDR3 loop: CASSYSGGTDTQYF. CDR3 nucleotide sequence: TGTGCCAGCAGTTATAGCGGAGGCACAGATACGCAGTATTTT.

This clonotype was detected ten times or more. The chain couples TRBV11-2 to TRBJ2-7; D is possibly TRBD1 or TRBD2 (5 bases each). The CDR3 has 14 amino acids. V lost 3 bases and J 4 bases, leaving 13 bases between the germline ends. Germline values: CDR1 SGHAT, CDR2 FQNNGV. CDR3 sequence: CASSLAGTEYEQYF. The CDR3 DNA sequence: TGTGCCAGCAGCTTGGCAGGGACGGAGTACGAGCAGTACTTC.

This clonotype was seen at least ten times. This chain connects TRBV19 to TRBJ1-6; 8 nucleotides agree with TRBD1. Trimming at V came to 7 bases and at J to 11 bases, leaving 7 bases not matched to a gene. The V gene's germline CDR1 is LNHDA and CDR2 SQIVND (reference sequence). This CDR3 spans 13 amino acids. CDR3 sequence (DNA): TGTGCCAGTAATCGACGACAGGGGACACCCCTCCACTTT. Translating gives CASNRRQGTPLHF.

This clonotype was counted only a few times. The rearrangement links TRBV10-1 to TRBJ2-3, with D tentatively TRBD1 or TRBD2 (5 bases each). The CDR3 runs 15 residues. Trimming took off 3 bases at V and 4 bases at J, with 14 bases between the two ends. Germline CDR1 reads WNHNN; CDR2 reads SYGVQD (reference sequence). CDR3 in amino acids: CASSESGTRADTQYF. The CDR3 DNA reads as TGCGCCAGCAGTGAATCTGGGACCCGCGCAGATACGCAGTATTTT.

In DNA, the CDR3 is TGTGCCAGCAGTGTAGGGACCTATGGCTACACCTTC. It encodes CASSVGTYGYTF. V is TRBV11-2 and J is TRBJ1-2, with D possibly being TRBD1 (5 bases). Trimming took 6 bases from V and 4 from J, leaving 9 bases between them. This CDR3 is built from 12 residues. The germline CDR1 and CDR2 sequences are SGHAT and FQNNGV.

A few counts support this clonotype. The rearrangement uses TRBV30 and TRBJ2-5; possibly TRBD1 for D (5 bases). Germline V gene data show CDR1 as GTSNPN and CDR2 as SVGIG (reference sequence). Trimming stripped 0 bases from V and 1 base from J, with 9 bases between. This CDR3 spans 14 amino acids. CDR3 DNA: TGTGCCTGGAGTGTAAGCAGGGCCCAAGAGACCCAGTACTTC. Amino acid sequence: CAWSVSRAQETQYF.

This clonotype has a count of ten or more. The chain has TRBV14 and TRBJ2-7; 8 nucleotides align to TRBD2. The CDR3 length is 17 residues. Germline CDR1 is SGHDN and CDR2 is FVKESK. The V and J ends lost 0 bases and 0 bases, in that order; junction bases with no gene match: 7. Here the CDR3 reads CASSQEWGGRLSYEQYF. The CDR3 nucleotides are TGTGCCAGCAGCCAAGAATGGGGCGGGAGGCTCTCCTACGAGCAGTACTTC.

This chain connects TRBV19 to TRBJ1-1, with D perhaps TRBD1 (5 bases). The germline gives CDR1 LNHDA, CDR2 SQIVND (reference sequence). CDR3 size: 14 residues. The V end was cut by 0 bases, the J end by 9 bases, with 14 bases between. CDR3 region: CASSIDLGPVKAFF. CDR3 nucleotides: TGTGCCAGTAGTATAGACTTGGGGCCAGTAAAAGCTTTCTTT.

This clonotype was counted at least ten times. The chain is built from TRBV28 and TRBJ2-2; D unclear. V lost 6 bases to trimming and J lost 0 bases, with 5 bases between them. The CDR3 runs 13 residues. The V gene's germline CDR1 is MDHEN and CDR2 SYDVKM. The CDR3 loop reads CASSHSNTGELFF. In nucleotides, the CDR3 is TGTGCCAGCAGCCACTCGAACACCGGGGAGCTGTTTTTT.

This clonotype has a handful of counts. This rearrangement joins TRBV6-1 to TRBJ1-3; D ambiguous. CDR1 MNHNS and CDR2 SASEGT come from the germline V gene. Trimming removed 8 bases at V and 0 bases at J, with 8 bases between. The CDR3 runs to 13 residues. For the CDR3, the DNA is TGTGCCAGCTCCGAAACCTCTGGAAACACCATATATTTT. Translation gives CASSETSGNTIYF.

This clonotype was recorded at least ten times. The chain links TRBV30 to TRBJ2-1; 10 bases match TRBD2. V shed 4 bases and J 6 bases; nucleotides not matched to a gene: 6. The CDR3 has 14 amino acids. The germline CDR1 and CDR2 sequences are GTSNPN and SVGIG (reference sequence). CDR3 amino acids: CAWIALAGFNEQFF. DNA for the CDR3: TGTGCCTGGATCGCACTAGCGGGGTTCAATGAGCAGTTCTTC.

V and J are TRBV10-2 and TRBJ2-7, with 7 nucleotides matching TRBD2. Germline trimming cut 2 bases from V and 2 bases from J; bases unmatched to any gene: 6. Germline assignment: CDR1 WSHSY and CDR2 SAAADI. This CDR3 contains 15 residues. The CDR3 loop is CASSERASGPYEQYF. CDR3 DNA: TGCGCCAGCAGTGAGAGGGCTAGCGGACCCTACGAGCAGTACTTC.

Many counts were recorded for this clonotype. The chain recombines TRBV20-1 with TRBJ1-1; TRBD1 aligns across 10 bases. With V trimmed by 5 bases and J by 4 bases, 1 base remained unmatched. Germline CDR1 is DFQATT and CDR2 is SNEGSKA (reference sequence). This CDR3 has 12 amino acids. DNA of the CDR3: TGCAGTGCTCGGACAGGGGGCACTGAAGCTTTCTTT. It yields the protein CSARTGGTEAFF.

In this sample, this clonotype turned up many times. The J gene is TRBJ2-3, the V gene TRBV11-2; D uncertain. The CDR3 consists of 14 residues. Looked up from germline, CDR1 is SGHAT and CDR2 is FQNNGV. V lost 2 bases, J lost 3 bases, and 9 bases lay in between. The CDR3: CASSLQRQTDTQYF. DNA for the CDR3: TGTGCCAGCAGCTTACAGCGCCAGACAGATACGCAGTATTTT.

This clonotype turned up a few times. It may be a read error: a sequence one base away is much more abundant. V is TRBV18 and J is TRBJ1-2; D not certain. Between the trimmed V and J ends, which lost 0 bases and 8 bases, there was a span of 13 bases. The CDR3 has 14 residues. The germline V gene has CDR1 KGHSH and CDR2 LQKENI. As DNA, the CDR3 is TGTGCCAGCTCACCACCGAGCTGGGATTGGGGCTACACCTTC. Encoded protein: CASSPPSWDWGYTF.

This clonotype was counted at least ten times. J is TRBJ1-1 and V is TRBV5-1; no clear D. The CDR3 length is 14 residues. Trimming took off 1 base at V and 0 bases at J, with 7 bases between the two ends. Germline V gene sequence: CDR1 SGHRS, CDR2 YFSETQ. DNA for the CDR3: TGCGCCAGCAGCTTGTCCGGCTTGAACACTGAAGCTTTCTTT. It yields the protein CASSLSGLNTEAFF.